This T cell receptor (beta chain) was identified in a study of cytomegalovirus exposure and HLA in healthy donors. Whole-study context: HLA-typed donors were the source of around 80 million unique TCRs, which an early data release held. Study conclusions and caveats: CMV serostatus alone was available as immune exposure information. A missense variant in DCLRE1C was later tied to TCR beta V- and J-gene trimming.

In the case of this clone: Antigen: not known.

The PCR was carried out with 60 Vbeta primers and 13 Jbeta primers. Produced via immunoSEQ multiplex PCR; TCRdb's table is partial and in-frame only. The top ten clones hold approximately 6.3% of a sample with about 190,000 clones, approximately 79% of them seen once. V gave up 8 bases and J gave up 4 bases, with 14 bases separating them. Germline CDR1 reads SGHTA; CDR2 reads FQGNSA. The CDR3 covers 14 residues. This receptor was obtained from a man aged 35-49 years in good health and CMV-seropositive. Sample: PBMCs. The chain carries TRBV7-2 and TRBJ1-4; tentative D call: TRBD1 (5 bases). CDR3 in DNA: TGTGCCAGCGGACGCGGGGGGGGTAATGAAAAACTGTTTTTT. This gives the protein CASGRGGGNEKLFF.